This T cell receptor (beta chain) was retrieved from a study of T cell responses to AZD1222 COVID-19 vaccine. Concerning this clone itself: Its antigen is as yet unknown.

Points from the study as a whole: Just 5 to 7 AZD1222 recipients tested seropositive at baseline. Targeting of unmutated variant regions was reportedly seen in nearly half of spike-specific TCRs.

The CDR3 totals 14 residues. CDR1 and CDR2 from the germline V gene are WSHSY and SAAADI. V lost 2 bases to trimming and J lost 4 bases, with 12 bases between them. TCRdb's copy holds only in-frame clones and misses some; the assay was immunoSEQ multiplex PCR. Of 100,000 to 150,000 clones in the sample, 94% were seen once. The clonotype originates from an adult in good health. The source was peripheral blood, collected on day 0 of AZD1222 vaccination. The chain employs TRBV10-2 and TRBJ2-7; D perhaps matches TRBD2 (6 bases). CDR3 in amino acids: CASSEHGGPYEQYF. CDR3 DNA sequence: TGCGCCAGCAGTGAGCACGGGGGTCCTTACGAGCAGTACTTC.